Listed below are T cell receptor beta chains from one sample, sequenced in a study of blood T cell repertoires in COVID-19. Data came from immunoSEQ multiplex PCR; TCRdb stores just in-frame clones and leaves some out. Among some 100,000 clones listed, about nine tenths were seen once. The sequenced sample was peripheral blood. These receptor sequences come from a man aged 50 to 59 with acute or convalescent COVID-19. Each CDR3 is given with its conserved first and last residue. The D gene is left open where the match is weak. Size values are once, few and many counts, or a class for expanded clones, and some rows have none.

cdr3_length	clone_size	v_call	j_call	d_call	cdr3_nt	cdr3_aa
14	-	TRBV6-5	TRBJ1-1	-	TGTGCCAGCAGTCTGATGGACAGCTACACTGAAGCTTTCTTT	CASSLMDSYTEAFF
15	-	TRBV5-4	TRBJ2-2	-	TGTGCCAGCAGCTTGGGGAGCGGGAACACCGGGGAGCTGTTTTTT	CASSLGSGNTGELFF
17	-	TRBV7-6	TRBJ2-1	TRBD2	TGTGCCAGCAGCTTAGCGCCTGGACTAGCGGGATACAATGAGCAGTTCTTC	CASSLAPGLAGYNEQFF
14	-	TRBV5-1	TRBJ2-1	TRBD2	TGCGCCAGCAGCAGGACGGGGGGATACAATGAGCAGTTCTTC	CASSRTGGYNEQFF
12	-	TRBV10-2	TRBJ1-5	-	TGCGCCAGCAGTGATGTGGAGAGGACAGAGCATTTT	CASSDVERTEHF
14	once	TRBV11-2	TRBJ2-1	TRBD2	TGTGCCAGCAGCTACCATAGACTAGCAGGTGAGCAGTTCTTC	CASSYHRLAGEQFF
17	-	TRBV15	TRBJ1-5	-	TGTGCCACCTCCTCCGCACAGGGTGATGGCGGCAATCAGCCCCAGCATTTT	CATSSAQGDGGNQPQHF
15	-	TRBV6-5	TRBJ2-7	TRBD2	TGTGCCAGCACCTTCGGGGGAGGGCCTTCCTACGAGCAGTACTTC	CASTFGGGPSYEQYF
16	-	TRBV7-8	TRBJ2-1	TRBD2	TGTGCCAGCAGCTTAATGGCGGGAGTAAAGTACAATGAGCAGTTCTTC	CASSLMAGVKYNEQFF
16	-	TRBV19	TRBJ2-1	TRBD2	TGTGCCAGTAGTCCACCACTAGCGGTCTCCTACAATGAGCAGTTCTTC	CASSPPLAVSYNEQFF